Below are 10 T cell receptor beta chains sequenced from a single sample in a study of metastatic and nonmetastatic thyroid tumors. TCRdb re-processed the PCR reads through MiXCR. The data contain roughly 59,000 clones, 16% of them seen just once; the ten biggest clones take up around 9%. The entire patient cohort was treatment-naive prior to thyroid surgery. Sequenced: blood. These receptors originate from a male donor with papillary thyroid cancer or a benign thyroid nodule (not recorded which). Some clones in this sample may be carry-over from other donors' samples.

This clone showed up many times. The chain has TRBV30 and TRBJ2-7; 9 bases align to TRBD1. The CDR3 sequence is 17 residues long. Germline V gene lookup returns CDR1 GTSNPN and CDR2 SVGIG (reference sequence). V dropped 0 bases and J dropped 3; count of bases not matched to a gene: 12. This CDR3 is CAWSVTGTGPLYYEQYF. The DNA of the CDR3 is TGTGCCTGGAGTGTCACCGGGACAGGGCCCTTATACTACGAGCAGTACTTC.

This clone was picked up many times. The genes are TRBV27 and TRBJ1-1, with a tentative D call TRBD1 (6 bases). The CDR3 covers 15 residues. Germline V gene data show CDR1 as MNHEY and CDR2 as SMNVEV (reference sequence). V shed 6 bases and J shed 4 bases, with 18 bases lying between them. The CDR3 region is CASSDDRLFGTEAFF. The CDR3 coding sequence is TGTGCCAGCAGCGATGACAGGCTTTTCGGCACTGAAGCTTTCTTT.

This clone appeared many times. This chain connects TRBV6-1 to TRBJ1-4; D not certain. The germline V gene encodes CDR1 MNHNS and CDR2 SASEGT. The CDR3 has 15 residues. V lost 7 bases, J lost 7 bases, and 19 bases lay in between. CDR3 DNA sequence: TGTGCCAGCACTACCGGGCAGGCCTTGGGTGAAAAACTGTTTTTT. This gives the protein CASTTGQALGEKLFF.

V and J are TRBV18 and TRBJ2-5; no definite D call. V was cut by 0 bases and J by 5 bases, with 13 bases left in between. This CDR3 has 15 amino acids. In germline, CDR1 is KGHSH, CDR2 LQKENI. CDR3 region: CASSPPRAQSETQYF. CDR3 sequence (DNA): TGTGCCAGCTCACCACCGAGAGCCCAGAGCGAGACCCAGTACTTC.

Concerning this clone itself: A clone one base away is much larger, so this may be a read error. This chain uses TRBV19 with TRBJ2-1; D unresolved. Germline-derived CDR1 and CDR2 are LNHDA and SQIVND (reference sequence). V was trimmed by 3 bases and J by 13 bases, leaving 16 bases between them. This CDR3 comprises 13 residues. The CDR3 nucleotides are TGTGCCAGTAGTATCACTGTGGGAACATATCAGTTCTTC. Translation: CASSITVGTYQFF.

The sample holds many counts of this clone. This chain connects TRBV4-1 to TRBJ2-1; TRBD1 is a possible D gene (6 bases). Germline values: CDR1 MGHRA, CDR2 YSYEKL. V was trimmed by 3 bases and J by 8 bases, leaving 11 bases between them. This CDR3 is built from 13 residues. CDR3 region: CASSHKQGDEQFF. CDR3 DNA: TGCGCCAGCAGCCACAAACAGGGAGATGAGCAGTTCTTC.

The rearrangement links TRBV12-3 or TRBV12-4 to TRBJ2-1; 7 nucleotides line up with TRBD2. Losses at the gene ends were 6 bases for V and 9 bases for J; bases not matched to a gene: 5. This CDR3 region has 12 residues. CDR3 protein: CASRERGVEQFF. CDR3 bases: TGTGCCAGCAGGGAACGGGGGGTTGAGCAGTTCTTC.

This clone was detected many times. The chain links TRBV6-1 to TRBJ2-1, with D perhaps assigned TRBD1 or TRBD2 (5 bases each). CDR3 size: 13 residues. V was shortened by 8 bases and J by 4 bases, with 12 bases between the two germline ends. Germline lookup yields CDR1 MNHNS and CDR2 SASEGT. The CDR3 bases are TGTGCCAGCGCTGGGACGGGATACAATGAGCAGTTCTTC. It specifies CASAGTGYNEQFF.

This clone came up a few times. This chain links TRBV6-1 with TRBJ2-7; 12 nucleotides match TRBD1. Germline V CDR1 and CDR2: MNHNS, SASEGT. The junction had 5 bases not matched to a gene; V was cut back by 6 bases and J by 2 bases. The CDR3 loop spans 15 amino acids. The CDR3 region has the DNA TGTGCCAGCAGCAGGGACAGGGGGCACGCCTACGAGCAGTACTTC. Amino acid sequence: CASSRDRGHAYEQYF.

Concerning this clone itself: A much larger clone is a single base away; this may be a read error. This chain uses TRBV20-1 with TRBJ1-6, with D maybe TRBD1 (5 bases). Germline CDR1 is DFQATT and CDR2 is SNEGSKA (reference sequence). This CDR3 region has 15 residues. The V end lost 4 bases, the J end lost 5 bases, and 15 bases lay between the germline ends. The CDR3 is CSAKTTVGDNSPLHF. In nucleotides, the CDR3 is TGCAGTGCTAAAACGACAGTGGGGGATAATTCACCCCTCCACTTT.